This T cell receptor beta chain was documented in a study of T cells in narcolepsy. In the study overall: Patients with NT1 or NT2 and healthy control donors were enrolled. The study, taken as a whole, reports: Some memory CD4+ repertoires had no autoreactive clone sequences. Blood of same and different patients, but not healthy controls, reportedly held recurring autoreactive clonotypes.

As for this clone: The antigen is undetermined.

The CDR3 contains 16 residues. The germline CDR1 and CDR2 sequences are MRHNA and SNTAGT. V trimming: 0 bases; J trimming: 3 bases; junction bases outside the gene matches: 8. The repertoire was sequenced with immunoSEQ multiplex PCR; TCRdb's copy has only in-frame clones and lacks some. This sample carries under 35,000 clones, roughly 90% of them seen once, and the ten largest clones take approximately 1.2%. This clonotype originated in a human donor with narcolepsy. This chain uses TRBV6-4 with TRBJ2-7; 7 bases match TRBD1. The sequenced material came from CD45RA- memory CD4+ T cells from PBMCs. As DNA, the CDR3 is TGTGCCAGCAGTGACTCGAGGGGGCGCCTGATCTACGAGCAGTACTTC. This codes for CASSDSRGRLIYEQYF.